This passage covers 17 T cell receptor beta chains from one sample sequenced in a study of technical replicates of blood from a few donors. Produced via immunoSEQ multiplex PCR; TCRdb's table is partial and in-frame only. The sample holds 50,000 to 60,000 clones, roughly 89% seen once. The sample comprised PBMCs. These receptors were taken from a human donor in good health. Some clones in this sample may be carry-over from other donors' samples.

This sequence joins TRBV4-1 and TRBJ2-3; 9 nucleotides match TRBD2. With V trimmed by 0 bases and J by 1 base, 5 bases remained unmatched. Germline CDR1 MGHRA, CDR2 YSYEKL. This CDR3 is 17 amino acids long. Here the CDR3 reads CASSQDRTSERTDTQYF. The CDR3 DNA sequence: TGCGCCAGCAGCCAAGATCGGACTAGCGAACGCACAGATACGCAGTATTTT.

This rearrangement joins TRBV14 to TRBJ1-1, with D possibly TRBD1 on 5 matching bases. There are 15 residues in the CDR3. Germline lookup yields CDR1 SGHDN and CDR2 FVKESK. The ends were cut back, 0 bases at V and 4 bases at J, with 12 bases in the middle. For the CDR3, the DNA is TGTGCCAGCAGCCAAGAAGTGGGGGGATTCACTGAAGCTTTCTTT. This encodes CASSQEVGGFTEAFF.

The DNA for the CDR3 is TGTGCCAGCAGCGGGGGGCCCAGCTCCTACGAGCAGTACTTC. Amino acid sequence: CASSGGPSSYEQYF. The chain joins TRBV9 to TRBJ2-7; a possible D gene is TRBD1 (6 bases). The V and J ends lost 3 bases and 0 bases respectively, with 10 bases between them. The CDR3 sequence is 14 residues long. Per the germline V gene, CDR1 is SGDLS and CDR2 is YYNGEE.

The CDR3, as DNA: TGTGCCAGCAGTCTGCAAGCGGCCTATGGCTACACCTTC. Translating it yields CASSLQAAYGYTF. The chain combines TRBV28 with TRBJ1-2, with D hard to call. The V gene's germline CDR1 is MDHEN and CDR2 SYDVKM. The length of the CDR3 is 13 residues. The V end was cut by 5 bases, the J end by 4 bases, with 11 bases between.

The chain couples TRBV29-1 to TRBJ1-1; maybe TRBD1 (5 bases). CDR1 is SQVTM and CDR2 is ANQGSEA in the germline V gene. There are 14 residues in the CDR3. V was trimmed by 0 bases and J by 5 bases, leaving 13 bases between them. DNA for the CDR3: TGCAGCGTTGAAGAAGTGCAGGGAAGAACTGAAGCTTTCTTT. Translated: CSVEEVQGRTEAFF.

In regard to this clone: Other nucleotide sequences in the sample specify the same CDR3. V is TRBV11-2 and J is TRBJ2-5; D is possibly TRBD2 (6 bases). This CDR3 comprises 14 residues. V dropped 5 bases and J dropped 8 bases, with 18 bases sitting between them. Germline V CDR1 and CDR2: SGHAT, FQNNGV. The CDR3 DNA is TGTGCCAGCAGCACCCCAGGGACTGCTCGTACCCAGTACTTC. Translating gives CASSTPGTARTQYF.

The chain has TRBV2 and TRBJ2-1; TRBD2 aligns across 15 bases. V dropped 6 bases and J dropped 6; count of bases not matched to a gene: 3. The V gene's germline CDR1 is SNHLY and CDR2 FYNNEI. This CDR3 is 15 amino acids long. CDR3: CASSPGLAGGNEQFF. The CDR3 DNA is TGTGCCAGCAGCCCGGGACTAGCGGGAGGCAATGAGCAGTTCTTC.

The chain combines TRBV5-6 with TRBJ1-5; the D is unclear. The CDR3 covers 12 residues. The germline V and J ends were trimmed by 4 bases and 3 bases, with 5 bases remaining between them. Per the germline V gene, CDR1 is SGHDT and CDR2 is YYEEEE. Here the CDR3 reads CASSAVNQPQHF. The CDR3 DNA reads TGTGCCAGCAGCGCGGTCAATCAGCCCCAGCATTTT.

This chain links TRBV11-1 with TRBJ2-5; 9 bases match TRBD2. V dropped 0 bases and J dropped 5; count of bases not matched to a gene: 13. The CDR3 sequence is 18 residues long. The germline CDR1 and CDR2 sequences are SGHAT and FQDESV (reference sequence). CDR3 DNA sequence: TGTGCCAGCAGCTTAGCGGGGGTTAGCGGGAGACGACGGGAGACCCAGTACTTC. It yields the protein CASSLAGVSGRRRETQYF.

The V and J genes are TRBV5-6 and TRBJ2-7; 11 bases match TRBD1. Germline V lookup: CDR1 SGHDT, CDR2 YYEEEE. The V gene end was trimmed by 5 bases and the J gene end by 2 bases; junction bases not matched to a gene: 6. The CDR3 has 15 residues. The CDR3 region has the DNA TGTGCCAGCAGTTCCGGGACAGGGGGTCCCTACGAGCAGTACTTC. Protein product: CASSSGTGGPYEQYF.

J is TRBJ2-3 and V is TRBV9; possibly TRBD1 for D (7 bases). Germline CDR1 and CDR2: SGDLS and YYNGEE. Deletions cut 2 bases from V and 2 bases from J, with 12 bases between. This CDR3 is 15 amino acids long. This CDR3 reads CASSVAGQNTDTQYF. The CDR3 DNA reads TGTGCCAGCAGCGTGGCGGGACAGAACACAGATACGCAGTATTTT.

This clone was counted once. This chain uses TRBV5-4 with TRBJ2-1, with D maybe TRBD2 (5 bases). V was pared by 6 bases and J by 6 bases, with 22 bases between. Germline V gene sequence: CDR1 SGHNT, CDR2 YYREEE (reference sequence). This CDR3 contains 16 residues. The CDR3 nucleotides read TGTGCCAGCACTTACTCAGGACTCGTCTTGGGCAATGAGCAGTTCTTC. Its translation is CASTYSGLVLGNEQFF. Together with reference TRBV5-4 and TRBJ2-1, the CDR3 gives the full variable domain: ETGVTQSPTHLIKTRGQQVTLRCSSQSGHNTVSWYQQALGQGPQFIFQYYREEENGRGNFPPRFSGLQFPNYSSELNVNALELDDSALYLCASTYSGLVLGNEQFFGPGTRLTVL.

J is TRBJ2-4 and V is TRBV5-1; TRBD1 matches 7 bases. The CDR3 sequence is 16 residues long. V shed 4 bases, J shed 2 bases, and the junction held 9 bases outside the gene matches. Germline CDR1 and CDR2: SGHRS and YFSETQ. CDR3 DNA: TGCGCCAGCAGCCTCATTACGACAGGGTCCAAAAACATTCAGTACTTC. This sequence encodes CASSLITTGSKNIQYF.

In this sample, this clone turned up once. This sequence joins TRBV30 and TRBJ1-5, with 8 nucleotides matching TRBD1. With 5 bases clipped from V and 4 bases from J, the junction kept 10 bases outside the gene matches. Germline-derived CDR1 and CDR2 are GTSNPN and SVGIG (reference sequence). There are 15 residues in the CDR3. CDR3 amino acids: CAWGSRGQVNQPQHF. CDR3 DNA sequence: TGTGCCTGGGGTAGCAGGGGACAGGTTAATCAGCCCCAGCATTTT.

The genes are TRBV6-5 and TRBJ2-7, with D perhaps TRBD2 (6 bases). Trimming removed 6 bases from V and 7 bases from J, with 16 bases in between. The length of the CDR3 is 13 residues. Germline V gives CDR1 MNHEY, CDR2 SVGAGI. The CDR3 spells CASRETRRGEQYF. In nucleotides, the CDR3 is TGTGCCAGCAGGGAGACTAGACGTGGAGAGCAGTACTTC.

The rearrangement uses TRBV7-9 and TRBJ1-5; the D is unclear. Trimming took off 1 base at V and 0 bases at J, with 7 bases between the two ends. CDR1 is SEHNR and CDR2 is FQNEAQ in the germline V gene (reference sequence). The CDR3 is 15 amino acids. CDR3 DNA sequence: TGTGCCAGCAGCTTAGGACATAATAGCAATCAGCCCCAGCATTTT. Protein product: CASSLGHNSNQPQHF.

This clone was recorded once. V is TRBV7-6 and J is TRBJ2-7; TRBD1 matches 11 bases. Germline V gene lookup returns CDR1 SGHVS and CDR2 FNYEAQ. This CDR3 has 15 amino acids. The trim removed 1 base at V and 3 bases at J, leaving 2 bases unmatched. CDR3 sequence reads: CASSLGGTGGYEQYF. In DNA form, the CDR3 reads TGTGCCAGCAGCTTAGGAGGGACAGGGGGCTACGAGCAGTACTTC.